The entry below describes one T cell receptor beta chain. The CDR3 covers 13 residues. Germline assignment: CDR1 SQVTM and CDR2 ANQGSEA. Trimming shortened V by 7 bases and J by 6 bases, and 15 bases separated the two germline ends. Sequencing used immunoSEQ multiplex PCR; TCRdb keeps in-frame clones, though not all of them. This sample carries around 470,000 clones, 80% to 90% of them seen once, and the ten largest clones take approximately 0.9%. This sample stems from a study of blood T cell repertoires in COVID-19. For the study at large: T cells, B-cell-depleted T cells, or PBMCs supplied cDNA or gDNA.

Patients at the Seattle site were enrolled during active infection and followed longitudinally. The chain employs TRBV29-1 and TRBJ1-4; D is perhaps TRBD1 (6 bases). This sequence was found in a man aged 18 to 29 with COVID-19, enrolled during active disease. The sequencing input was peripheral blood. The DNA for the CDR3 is TGCAGCGGCCAACAAGGGGGGGATGAAAAACTGTTTTTT. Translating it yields CSGQQGGDEKLFF.